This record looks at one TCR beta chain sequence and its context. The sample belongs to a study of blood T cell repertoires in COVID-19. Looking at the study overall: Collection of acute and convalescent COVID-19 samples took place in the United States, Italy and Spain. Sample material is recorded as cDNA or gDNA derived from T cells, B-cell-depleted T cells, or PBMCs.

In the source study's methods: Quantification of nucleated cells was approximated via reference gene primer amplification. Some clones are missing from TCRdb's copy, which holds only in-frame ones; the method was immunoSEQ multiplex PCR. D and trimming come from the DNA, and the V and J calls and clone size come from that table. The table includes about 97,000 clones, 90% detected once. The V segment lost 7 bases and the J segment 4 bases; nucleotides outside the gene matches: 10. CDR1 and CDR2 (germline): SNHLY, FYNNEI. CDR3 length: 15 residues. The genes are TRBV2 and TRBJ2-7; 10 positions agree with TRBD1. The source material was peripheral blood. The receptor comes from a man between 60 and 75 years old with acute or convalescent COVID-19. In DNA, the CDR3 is TGTGCCAGCACCCGCGAGGGACAGGGGCTTTACGAGCAGTACTTC. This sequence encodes CASTREGQGLYEQYF.